This T cell receptor (beta chain) was captured in a study of T cells in Graves' hyperthyroidism and ophthalmopathy. Study results and limitations: From stable hyperthyroidism, ophthalmopathy was set apart by a 13 V-J model.

This clonotype was seen many times. Its antigen is still unknown. The PBMCs studied were ones that came from about 10 ml fresh peripheral blood. Germline CDR1 reads MDHEN; CDR2 reads SYDVKM. With 6 bases clipped from V and 3 bases from J, the junction kept 7 bases outside the gene matches. The CDR3 loop spans 15 amino acids. TCR beta CDR3 sequences were amplified from RNA transcripts. Initially, a first-round RT-PCR of the TCR CDR3 employed the HTBI primer set. TCRdb itself ran the multiplex PCR reads through MiXCR, one entry per CDR3 protein. Among about 600,000 distinct CDR3 sequences listed, approximately 15% were seen once.

This TCR derives from a woman between 45 and 60 years old with Graves' ophthalmopathy. Sequencing was carried out using blood. The chain combines TRBV28 with TRBJ2-1; 8 nucleotides align to TRBD2. DNA of the CDR3: TGTGCCAGCAGGAAAATAGCGGGGAACTACAATGAGCAGTTCTTC. The encoded protein is CASRKIAGNYNEQFF.